This T cell receptor (beta chain) was found in a study of blood T cell repertoires in COVID-19. On the study more broadly: Sample material is recorded as cDNA or gDNA derived from T cells, B-cell-depleted T cells, or PBMCs.

Original analysis: Amplification of reference gene primers provided the estimated nucleated cell counts. Generated by immunoSEQ multiplex PCR, the TCRdb table keeps only in-frame clones and is missing some. The V and J calls and the clone size are those of that table, but D and trimming were determined from the DNA. The sample lists roughly 500,000 clones; 70% to 90% were seen once. J was trimmed by 0 bases and V by 5 bases; bases with no gene match: 6. Germline V gene sequence: CDR1 SGHTA, CDR2 FQGTGA. The CDR3 runs 16 residues. Sequencing was carried out using peripheral blood. The source of this sequence is a human donor in a cohort sampled during active COVID-19. The chain combines TRBV7-3 with TRBJ2-2; the match to TRBD2 covers 7 bases. For the CDR3, the DNA is TGTGCCAGCAGCCAAGCAGCGGGGTCGAACACCGGGGAGCTGTTTTTT. Encoded protein: CASSQAAGSNTGELFF.